This TCR beta chain was captured by sequencing in a study of control samples from healthy donors and cancer patients. TCRdb keeps only in-frame clones here, not all; method: immunoSEQ multiplex PCR. The data hold 100,000 to 150,000 clones, with 92% observed a single time. The CDR3 has 16 residues. The V end was cut by 0 bases, the J end by 3 bases, with 11 bases between. Germline V gene data show CDR1 as SGHVS and CDR2 as FQNEAQ. This clonotype was obtained from a woman between 45 and 65 years old in good health. The rearrangement joins TRBV7-8 to TRBJ1-4; D not resolved. The sequencing input was blood. CDR3 sequence: CASSLATVVSNEKLFF. CDR3 sequence (DNA): TGTGCCAGCAGCTTAGCCACAGTGGTTTCTAATGAAAAACTGTTTTTT.